This TCR beta chain was captured by sequencing in a study of molecular identifiers for immune sequencing clone quantification. CDR1 and CDR2 from the germline V gene are SGHNT and YYREEE (reference sequence). The CDR3 has 14 amino acids. V was clipped by 4 bases and J by 7 bases; unmatched bases: 4. This clonotype was seen only a few times. One entry per CDR3 protein, called by TCRdb with MiXCR from the PCR reads. The sample includes about 65,000 distinct CDR3 sequences, about 17% of them seen just once. V usage is TRBV5-4 and J usage is TRBJ1-4, with 10 positions matching TRBD1. The specimen was naive CD8+ T cells from blood, with Jurkat cell RNA spiked in. Subset specified: FACS-sorted CD8+CD4-CCR7+CD45RA+ naive T cells. This sequence was found in a human donor in good health. Some libraries in this study had Jurkat cell RNA spiked in. The CDR3 region has the DNA TGTGCCAGCAGCCGGGGACAGGGGAGTGAAAAACTGTTTTTT. Translated, it gives CASSRGQGSEKLFF. The full variable domain, in which reference TRBV5-4 and TRBJ1-4 provide the parts outside the CDR3, is ETGVTQSPTHLIKTRGQQVTLRCSSQSGHNTVSWYQQALGQGPQFIFQYYREEENGRGNFPPRFSGLQFPNYSSELNVNALELDDSALYLCASSRGQGSEKLFFGSGTQLSVL.